This is a list of T cell receptor beta chains from one sample in a study of long-term antiretroviral therapy in people with HIV. TCRdb keeps only in-frame clones here, not all; method: immunoSEQ multiplex PCR. The sample carries more than 20,000 clones, 86% recorded once. Here the sequenced sample was unsorted PBMCs, taken 1.9 years after starting antiretroviral therapy. The receptors derive from a woman aged 25 to 39 with HIV. CDR3s include the opening cysteine and the closing phenylalanine or tryptophan. Each record gives: CDR3 protein, CDR3 DNA, V gene, clone size, D gene, J gene. D genes are given only for firm matches. Expanded clones are given a class, and other clones once, few, many or no size at all.

CDR3: CASSADWRRTEAFF
DNA: TGTGCCAGCAGCGCGGACTGGCGGAGGACTGAAGCTTTCTTT
V: TRBV2
size: .
D: .
J: TRBJ1-1

CDR3: CASSFGGGGNQPQHF
DNA: TGTGCCAGCAGCTTCGGGGGAGGTGGCAATCAGCCCCAGCATTTT
V: TRBV5-6
size: .
D: .
J: TRBJ1-5

CDR3: CASTGLGSPLHF
DNA: TGTGCCAGCACAGGGCTGGGTTCACCCCTCCACTTT
V: TRBV6-6
size: .
D: .
J: TRBJ1-6

CDR3: CASSEEVTEANYGYTF
DNA: TGTGCCAGCAGTGAGGAGGTTACAGAAGCTAACTATGGCTACACCTTC
V: TRBV6-1
size: .
D: .
J: TRBJ1-2

CDR3: CATRRGQGQGETQYF
DNA: TGTGCCACGAGGAGGGGGCAGGGGCAGGGAGAGACCCAGTACTTC
V: TRBV15
size: .
D: .
J: TRBJ2-5

CDR3: CASSPPGLAASTDTQYF
DNA: TGTGCCAGCTCACCACCTGGACTAGCGGCTAGCACAGATACGCAGTATTTT
V: TRBV18
size: .
D: TRBD2
J: TRBJ2-3

CDR3: CAIGGAKNTEAFF
DNA: TGTGCCATCGGCGGCGCGAAGAACACTGAAGCTTTCTTT
V: TRBV10-3
size: .
D: .
J: TRBJ1-1

CDR3: CASNRQENTEAFF
DNA: TGTGCCAGCAACCGACAGGAGAACACTGAAGCTTTCTTT
V: TRBV7-2
size: .
D: .
J: TRBJ1-1

CDR3: CASSPLGQGAANEKLFF
DNA: TGTGCCAGCAGCCCCCTTGGACAGGGGGCAGCTAATGAAAAACTGTTTTTT
V: TRBV14
size: .
D: TRBD1
J: TRBJ1-4

CDR3: CASSIGTGRNTEAFF
DNA: TGTGCCAGCAGCATTGGTACAGGGAGGAACACTGAAGCTTTCTTT
V: TRBV13
size: few
D: .
J: TRBJ1-1

CDR3: CASSARGLTDTEAFF
DNA: TGTGCCAGCAGCGCTAGAGGCTTGACGGACACTGAAGCTTTCTTT
V: TRBV9
size: .
D: .
J: TRBJ1-1

CDR3: CASSLGQGTEAFF
DNA: TGTGCCAGCAGCTTAGGTCAGGGGACTGAAGCTTTCTTT
V: TRBV7-6
size: .
D: .
J: TRBJ1-1

CDR3: CASSAGGYTEAFF
DNA: TGTGCCAGCAGCGCCGGCGGCTACACTGAAGCTTTCTTT
V: TRBV9
size: .
D: .
J: TRBJ1-1

CDR3: CASSQETGPGVSYEQYF
DNA: TGCGCCAGCAGCCAAGAAACAGGGCCAGGGGTGTCCTACGAGCAGTACTTC
V: TRBV4-1
size: .
D: .
J: TRBJ2-7

CDR3: CASSPGGRVNYGYTF
DNA: TGTGCCAGCAGCCCCGGCGGGAGGGTTAACTATGGCTACACCTTC
V: TRBV9
size: .
D: .
J: TRBJ1-2

CDR3: CASRALAGRTEAFF
DNA: TGTGCCAGCAGGGCCCTAGCGGGGCGGACTGAAGCTTTCTTT
V: TRBV28
size: .
D: .
J: TRBJ1-1

CDR3: CASSPDRVTYNEQFF
DNA: TGTGCCAGCAGCCCCGACAGGGTCACCTACAATGAGCAGTTCTTC
V: TRBV5-5
size: once
D: TRBD1
J: TRBJ2-1

CDR3: CASGRGLNEKLFF
DNA: TGTGCCAGCGGTAGGGGTTTGAATGAAAAACTGTTTTTT
V: TRBV6-5
size: .
D: .
J: TRBJ1-4

CDR3: CASSELGQNNQPQHF
DNA: TGTGCCAGCAGTGAATTAGGACAGAACAATCAGCCCCAGCATTTT
V: TRBV6-1
size: few
D: .
J: TRBJ1-5

CDR3: CASHRGLGSNQPQHF
DNA: TGTGCCAGTCACAGGGGGCTAGGCAGCAATCAGCCCCAGCATTTT
V: TRBV6-6
size: few
D: TRBD1
J: TRBJ1-5

CDR3: CASSPPGTGNYGYTF
DNA: TGTGCCAGCAGTCCACCCGGGACAGGGAACTATGGCTACACCTTC
V: TRBV6-5
size: .
D: TRBD1
J: TRBJ1-2

CDR3: CASSIAPNRDFGGYGYTF
DNA: TGTGCCAGTAGTATAGCTCCGAACCGGGACTTCGGGGGGTATGGCTACACCTTC
V: TRBV19
size: .
D: .
J: TRBJ1-2

CDR3: CSVVGLAGANTGELFF
DNA: TGCAGCGTTGTAGGGCTAGCGGGGGCGAACACCGGGGAGCTGTTTTTT
V: TRBV29-1
size: once
D: TRBD2
J: TRBJ2-2

CDR3: CAWSTSGGTGEQYF
DNA: TGTGCCTGGAGTACTAGCGGCGGGACCGGTGAGCAGTACTTC
V: TRBV30
size: .
D: TRBD2
J: TRBJ2-7

CDR3: CASSRGRMAYGYTF
DNA: TGTGCCAGCAGTCGTGGACGCATGGCGTATGGCTACACCTTC
V: TRBV7-2
size: few
D: .
J: TRBJ1-2

CDR3: CAGSQHPGAHEQYF
DNA: TGCGCCGGCAGTCAGCACCCGGGCGCGCACGAGCAGTACTTC
V: TRBV23-1
size: .
D: .
J: TRBJ2-7

CDR3: CASSPPGLAFPDTQYF
DNA: TGTGCCAGCAGTCCGCCGGGACTAGCGTTTCCAGATACGCAGTATTTT
V: TRBV25-1
size: .
D: TRBD2
J: TRBJ2-3

CDR3: CAWSPGIKAFF
DNA: TGTGCCTGGAGTCCCGGGATTAAAGCTTTCTTT
V: TRBV30
size: .
D: .
J: TRBJ1-1

CDR3: CAISLDGDNTEAFF
DNA: TGTGCCATCAGCTTGGACGGAGACAACACTGAAGCTTTCTTT
V: TRBV10-3
size: .
D: .
J: TRBJ1-1

CDR3: CSGDRVGGTEAFF
DNA: TGCAGCGGGGACAGGGTCGGGGGTACTGAAGCTTTCTTT
V: TRBV29-1
size: .
D: TRBD1
J: TRBJ1-1

CDR3: CASSLERGALYEQFF
DNA: TGTGCCAGCAGCTTAGAACGGGGGGCGCTTTATGAGCAGTTCTTC
V: TRBV7-2
size: .
D: .
J: TRBJ2-1

CDR3: CASRTGTGSYEQYF
DNA: TGCGCCAGCAGAACCGGGACAGGGAGTTACGAGCAGTACTTC
V: TRBV5-1
size: few
D: TRBD1
J: TRBJ2-7

CDR3: CASSENSGGAGELFF
DNA: TGTGCCAGCAGTGAAAATAGCGGGGGGGCCGGGGAGCTGTTTTTT
V: TRBV2
size: .
D: TRBD2
J: TRBJ2-2

CDR3: CASSAHLGWGGRNNEQFF
DNA: TGTGCCAGCAGTGCCCATCTGGGTTGGGGAGGACGGAACAATGAGCAGTTCTTC
V: TRBV6-1
size: once
D: .
J: TRBJ2-1

CDR3: CASSLWIGQLYGYTF
DNA: TGTGCCAGCAGCTTGTGGATCGGGCAGCTCTATGGCTACACCTTC
V: TRBV7-9
size: .
D: .
J: TRBJ1-2

CDR3: CASSLERVPNTGELFF
DNA: TGTGCCAGCAGCTTGGAGCGGGTACCGAACACCGGGGAGCTGTTTTTT
V: TRBV5-5
size: .
D: .
J: TRBJ2-2

CDR3: CASSLRFNSGNTIYF
DNA: TGTGCCAGCAGCTTGCGGTTTAACTCTGGAAACACCATATATTTT
V: TRBV5-5
size: .
D: .
J: TRBJ1-3

CDR3: CASSLTGLTDTQYF
DNA: TGTGCCAGCAGCTTAACGGGGCTCACAGATACGCAGTATTTT
V: TRBV7-2
size: .
D: .
J: TRBJ2-3

CDR3: CASSPRADQPQHF
DNA: TGTGCCAGCAGCCCGAGGGCCGATCAGCCCCAGCATTTT
V: TRBV7-9
size: .
D: .
J: TRBJ1-5

CDR3: CASSGYNEQFF
DNA: TGCGCCAGCAGTGGATACAATGAGCAGTTCTTC
V: TRBV10-1
size: .
D: .
J: TRBJ2-1

CDR3: CASSGRAGGEGNQPQHF
DNA: TGCGCCAGCAGTGGCCGGGCGGGGGGAGAGGGTAATCAGCCCCAGCATTTT
V: TRBV23-1
size: .
D: .
J: TRBJ1-5

CDR3: CASRGSGETQYF
DNA: TGTGCCAGCAGGGGCTCAGGAGAGACCCAGTACTTC
V: TRBV2
size: .
D: .
J: TRBJ2-5

CDR3: CATYPPTVDYGYTF
DNA: TGTGCCACCTACCCGCCGACAGTTGACTATGGCTACACCTTC
V: TRBV2
size: .
D: .
J: TRBJ1-2

CDR3: CASSLALVAGELFF
DNA: TGTGCCAGCAGCTTAGCACTGGTAGCCGGGGAGCTGTTTTTT
V: TRBV11-2
size: .
D: .
J: TRBJ2-2

CDR3: CASGTGPAGQSRANVLTF
DNA: TGTGCTAGTGGTACTGGCCCTGCAGGACAAAGTCGGGCCAACGTCCTGACTTTC
V: TRBV12-5
size: .
D: .
J: TRBJ2-6

CDR3: CASSQDQSSRATDTQYF
DNA: TGCGCCAGCAGCCAAGATCAATCGAGCCGAGCAACAGATACGCAGTATTTT
V: TRBV4-1
size: .
D: .
J: TRBJ2-3

CDR3: CASSFNTGNYGYTF
DNA: TGTGCCAGTAGTTTTAACACAGGAAACTATGGCTACACCTTC
V: TRBV19
size: .
D: .
J: TRBJ1-2

CDR3: CASSSHREGTEAFF
DNA: TGTGCCAGCAGCTCCCACAGGGAGGGTACTGAAGCTTTCTTT
V: TRBV7-3
size: .
D: .
J: TRBJ1-1

CDR3: CASSIQLNEQFF
DNA: TGTGCCAGTAGTATTCAGCTCAATGAGCAGTTCTTC
V: TRBV19
size: once
D: .
J: TRBJ2-1

CDR3: CASSHEDRGRVGGNTIYF
DNA: TGTGCCAGCAGCCACGAGGACAGGGGGCGCGTAGGTGGAAACACCATATATTTT
V: TRBV7-6
size: .
D: TRBD1
J: TRBJ1-3

CDR3: CSVAESVGYGYTF
DNA: TGCAGCGTTGCTGAGAGCGTCGGTTATGGCTACACCTTC
V: TRBV29-1
size: .
D: .
J: TRBJ1-2

CDR3: CASSAGLEAFF
DNA: TGTGCCAGCAGTGCGGGTCTGGAAGCTTTCTTT
V: TRBV6-1
size: .
D: .
J: TRBJ1-1

CDR3: CASSIRGTLREKLFF
DNA: TGTGCCAGTAGTATTAGGGGGACGTTGCGAGAAAAACTGTTTTTT
V: TRBV19
size: .
D: .
J: TRBJ1-4

CDR3: CASSVGPTGTGGTDTQYF
DNA: TGTGCCAGCAGCGTAGGCCCGACCGGGACAGGGGGCACAGATACGCAGTATTTT
V: TRBV9
size: .
D: TRBD1
J: TRBJ2-3

CDR3: CASSLRRVTEAFF
DNA: TGTGCCAGCAGTTTAAGGCGGGTGACTGAAGCTTTCTTT
V: TRBV27
size: .
D: .
J: TRBJ1-1

CDR3: CASIVGSGSGGNEQFF
DNA: TGTGCCAGCATAGTAGGATCGGGTAGCGGGGGTAATGAGCAGTTCTTC
V: TRBV25-1
size: once
D: TRBD2
J: TRBJ2-1

CDR3: CASRQGKYPEAFF
DNA: TGTGCCAGTCGACAGGGGAAATATCCTGAAGCTTTCTTT
V: TRBV19
size: .
D: TRBD1
J: TRBJ1-1